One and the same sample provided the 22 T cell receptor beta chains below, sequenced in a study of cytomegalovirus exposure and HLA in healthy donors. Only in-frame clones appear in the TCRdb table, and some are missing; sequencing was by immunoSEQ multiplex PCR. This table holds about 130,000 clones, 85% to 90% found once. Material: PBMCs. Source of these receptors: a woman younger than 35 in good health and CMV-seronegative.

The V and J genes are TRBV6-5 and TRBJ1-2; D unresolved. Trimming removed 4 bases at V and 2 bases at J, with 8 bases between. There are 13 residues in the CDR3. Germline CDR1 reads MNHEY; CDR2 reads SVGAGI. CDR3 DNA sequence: TGTGCCAGCAGTTTGGGAGAGAACTATGGCTACACCTTC. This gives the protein CASSLGENYGYTF.

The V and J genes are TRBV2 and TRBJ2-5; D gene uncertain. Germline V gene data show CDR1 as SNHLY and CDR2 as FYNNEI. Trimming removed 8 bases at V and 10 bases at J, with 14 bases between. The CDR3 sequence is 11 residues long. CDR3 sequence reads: CASLLYFDQYF. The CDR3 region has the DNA TGTGCCAGCCTACTCTATTTCGACCAGTACTTC.

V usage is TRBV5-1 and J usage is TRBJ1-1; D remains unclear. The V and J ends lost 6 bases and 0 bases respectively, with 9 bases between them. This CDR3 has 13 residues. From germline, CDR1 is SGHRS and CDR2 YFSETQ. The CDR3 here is CASKNSMNTEAFF. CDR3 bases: TGCGCCAGCAAGAACAGCATGAACACTGAAGCTTTCTTT.

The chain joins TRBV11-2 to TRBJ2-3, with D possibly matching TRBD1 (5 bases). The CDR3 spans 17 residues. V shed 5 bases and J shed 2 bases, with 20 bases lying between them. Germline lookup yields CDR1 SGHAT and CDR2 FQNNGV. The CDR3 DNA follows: TGTGCCAGCAGCGCATTTGCACAGGACCCCTTCACAGATACGCAGTATTTT. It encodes CASSAFAQDPFTDTQYF. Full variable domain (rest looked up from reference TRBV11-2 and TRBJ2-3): EAGVAQSPRYKIIEKRQSVAFWCNPISGHATLYWYQQILGQGPKLLIQFQNNGVVDDSQLPKDRFSAERLKGVDSTLKIQPAKLEDSAVYLCASSAFAQDPFTDTQYFGPGTRLTVL.

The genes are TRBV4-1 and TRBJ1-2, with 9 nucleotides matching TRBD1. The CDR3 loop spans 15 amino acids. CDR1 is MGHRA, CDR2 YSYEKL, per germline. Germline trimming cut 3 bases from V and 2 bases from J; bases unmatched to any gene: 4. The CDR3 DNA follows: TGCGCCAGCAGCCAGGGACAGGGAGCGAACTATGGCTACACCTTC. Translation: CASSQGQGANYGYTF.

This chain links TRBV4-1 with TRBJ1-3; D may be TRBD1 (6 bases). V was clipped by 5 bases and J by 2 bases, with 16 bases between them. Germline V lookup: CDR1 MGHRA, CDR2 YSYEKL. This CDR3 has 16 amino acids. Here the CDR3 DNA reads TGCGCCAGCAGCAGCGTGTCAGGGGAAACTGGAAACACCATATATTTT. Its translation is CASSSVSGETGNTIYF.

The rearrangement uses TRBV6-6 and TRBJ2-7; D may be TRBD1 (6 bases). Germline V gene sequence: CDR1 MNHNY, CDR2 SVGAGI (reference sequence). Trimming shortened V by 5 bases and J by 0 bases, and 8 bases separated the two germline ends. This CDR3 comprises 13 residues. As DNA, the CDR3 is TGTGCCAGCAGTCAGGGGAGCTCCTACGAGCAGTACTTC. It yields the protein CASSQGSSYEQYF.

The CDR3 DNA follows: TGTGCCAGCAACCCAGACCAGGGGCCTCAGCCCCAGCATTTT. As protein: CASNPDQGPQPQHF. The chain combines TRBV6-1 with TRBJ1-5; a weak D match, TRBD1 (6 bases). The V gene lost 7 bases and the J gene lost 6 bases, with 16 bases spanning the gap. CDR3 length equals 14 residues. CDR1 and CDR2 from the germline V gene are MNHNS and SASEGT.

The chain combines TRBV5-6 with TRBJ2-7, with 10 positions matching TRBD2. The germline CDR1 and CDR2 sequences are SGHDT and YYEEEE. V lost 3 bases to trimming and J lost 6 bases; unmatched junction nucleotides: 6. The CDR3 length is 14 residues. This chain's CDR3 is CASSSLLAGAEQYF. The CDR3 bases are TGTGCCAGCAGCTCCTTGCTAGCGGGGGCCGAGCAGTACTTC. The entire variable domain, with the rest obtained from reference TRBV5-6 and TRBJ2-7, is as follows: DAGVTQSPTHLIKTRGQQVTLRCSPKSGHDTVSWYQQALGQGPQFIFQYYEEEERQRGNFPDRFSGHQFPNYSSELNVNALLLGDSALYLCASSSLLAGAEQYFGPGTRLTVT.

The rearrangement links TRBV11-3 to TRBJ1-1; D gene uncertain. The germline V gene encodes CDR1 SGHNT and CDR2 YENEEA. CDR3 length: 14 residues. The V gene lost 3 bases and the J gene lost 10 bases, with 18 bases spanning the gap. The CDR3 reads CASSLGGAGDLAFF. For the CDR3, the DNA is TGTGCCAGCAGCTTGGGTGGCGCGGGTGACCTAGCTTTCTTT.

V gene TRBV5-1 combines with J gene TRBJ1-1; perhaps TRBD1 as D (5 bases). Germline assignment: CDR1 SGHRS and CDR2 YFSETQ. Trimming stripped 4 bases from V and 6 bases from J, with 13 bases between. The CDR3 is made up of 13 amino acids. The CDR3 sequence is CASSRTGGAEAFF. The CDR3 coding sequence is TGCGCCAGCAGCCGGACCGGGGGGGCTGAAGCTTTCTTT.

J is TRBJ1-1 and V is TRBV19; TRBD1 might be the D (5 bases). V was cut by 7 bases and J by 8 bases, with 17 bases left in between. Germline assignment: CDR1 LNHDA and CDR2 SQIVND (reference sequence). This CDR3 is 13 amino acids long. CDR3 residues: CASTTFRAGEAFF. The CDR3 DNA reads TGTGCCAGTACCACATTCCGGGCAGGGGAAGCTTTCTTT.

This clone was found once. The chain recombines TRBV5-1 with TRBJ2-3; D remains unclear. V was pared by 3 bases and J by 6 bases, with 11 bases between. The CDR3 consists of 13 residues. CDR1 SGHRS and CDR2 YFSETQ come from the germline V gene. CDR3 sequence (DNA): TGCGCCAGCAGCTCGAGACTTAGCGATACGCAGTATTTT. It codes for CASSSRLSDTQYF. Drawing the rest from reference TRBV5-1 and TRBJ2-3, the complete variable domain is KAGVTQTPRYLIKTRGQQVTLSCSPISGHRSVSWYQQTPGQGLQFLFEYFSETQRNKGNFPGRFSGRQFSNSRSEMNVSTLELGDSALYLCASSSRLSDTQYFGPGTRLTVL.

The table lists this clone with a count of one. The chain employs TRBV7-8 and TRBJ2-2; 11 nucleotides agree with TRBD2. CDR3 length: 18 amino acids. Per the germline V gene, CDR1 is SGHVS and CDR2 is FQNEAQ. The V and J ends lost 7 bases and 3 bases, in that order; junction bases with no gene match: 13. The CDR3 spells CASTPRKASGGHTGELFF. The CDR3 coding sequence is TGTGCCAGCACCCCCCGGAAAGCTAGCGGGGGGCACACCGGGGAGCTGTTTTTT.

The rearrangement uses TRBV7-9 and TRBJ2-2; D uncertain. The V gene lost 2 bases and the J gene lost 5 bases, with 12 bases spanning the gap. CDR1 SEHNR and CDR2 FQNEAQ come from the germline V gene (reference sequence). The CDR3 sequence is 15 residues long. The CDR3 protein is CASSLTQARTGELFF. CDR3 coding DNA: TGTGCCAGCAGCTTAACACAAGCGCGGACCGGGGAGCTGTTTTTT. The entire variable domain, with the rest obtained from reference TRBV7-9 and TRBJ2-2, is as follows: DTGVSQNPRHKITKRGQNVTFRCDPISEHNRLYWYRQTLGQGPEFLTYFQNEAQLEKSRLLSDRFSAERPKGSFSTLEIQRTEQGDSAMYLCASSLTQARTGELFFGEGSRLTVL.

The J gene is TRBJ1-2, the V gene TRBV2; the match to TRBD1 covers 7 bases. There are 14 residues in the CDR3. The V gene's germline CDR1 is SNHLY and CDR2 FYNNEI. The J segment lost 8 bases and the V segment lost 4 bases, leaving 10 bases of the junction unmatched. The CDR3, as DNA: TGTGCCAGCAGTGGCCGGGACAGAACTGGGGGCTACACCTTC. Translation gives CASSGRDRTGGYTF.

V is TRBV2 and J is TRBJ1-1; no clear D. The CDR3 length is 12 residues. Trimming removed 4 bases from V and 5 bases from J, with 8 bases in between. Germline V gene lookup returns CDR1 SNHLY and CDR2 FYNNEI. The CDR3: CASSVAATEAFF. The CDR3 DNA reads TGTGCCAGCAGTGTTGCGGCGACTGAAGCTTTCTTT.

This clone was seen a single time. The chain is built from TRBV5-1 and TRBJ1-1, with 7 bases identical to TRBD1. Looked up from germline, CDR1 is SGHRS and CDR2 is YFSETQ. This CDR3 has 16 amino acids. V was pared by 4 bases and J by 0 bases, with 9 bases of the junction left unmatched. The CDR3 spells CASSEGTDIMNTEAFF. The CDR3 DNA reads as TGCGCCAGCAGCGAGGGGACAGATATCATGAACACTGAAGCTTTCTTT.

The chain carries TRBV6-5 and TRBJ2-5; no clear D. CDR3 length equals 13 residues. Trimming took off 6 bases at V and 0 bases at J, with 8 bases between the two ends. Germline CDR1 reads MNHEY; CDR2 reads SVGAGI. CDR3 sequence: CASSPDYQETQYF. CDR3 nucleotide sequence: TGTGCCAGCAGCCCCGACTACCAAGAGACCCAGTACTTC.

The CDR3 is CASSIGRSANYGYTF. For the CDR3, the DNA is TGTGCCAGTAGTATTGGCAGGTCGGCCAACTATGGCTACACCTTC. The V call is TRBV19, the J call TRBJ1-2, with D hard to call. The CDR3 consists of 15 residues. Looked up from germline, CDR1 is LNHDA and CDR2 is SQIVND (reference sequence). V lost 3 bases to trimming and J lost 2 bases, with 13 bases between them.

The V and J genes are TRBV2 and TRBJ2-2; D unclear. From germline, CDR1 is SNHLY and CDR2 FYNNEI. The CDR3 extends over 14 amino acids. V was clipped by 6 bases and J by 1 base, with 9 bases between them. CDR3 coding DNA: TGTGCCAGCAGGGTTGGAGAGAACACCGGGGAGCTGTTTTTT. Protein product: CASRVGENTGELFF.

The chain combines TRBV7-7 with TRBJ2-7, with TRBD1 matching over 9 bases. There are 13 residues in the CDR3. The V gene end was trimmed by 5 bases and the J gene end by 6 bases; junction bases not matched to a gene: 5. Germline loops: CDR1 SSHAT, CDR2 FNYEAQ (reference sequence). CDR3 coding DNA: TGTGCCAGCAGCCTGGGGACAGGGAGCGAGCAGTACTTC. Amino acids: CASSLGTGSEQYF. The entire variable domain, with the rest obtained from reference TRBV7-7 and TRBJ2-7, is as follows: GAGVSQSPRYKVTKRGQDVTLRCDPISSHATLYWYQQALGQGPEFLTYFNYEAQPDKSGLPSDRFSAERPEGSISTLTIQRTEQRDSAMYRCASSLGTGSEQYFGPGTRLTVT.